This TCR beta chain was recorded in a study of PD-L1 blockade in urothelial cancer. Time point here: pretreatment peripheral blood. TCRdb's copy holds only in-frame clones and misses some; the assay was immunoSEQ multiplex PCR. In the table there are tens of thousands of clones, more than 65% of which are singletons. This clone was recorded once. The CDR3 sequence is 13 residues long. The chain uses TRBV21-1 and TRBJ2-2; the listed D gene, TRBD2, was not tested against the DNA. TRBV21-1 is a listed pseudogene. Sequenced here: PBMCs, sampled around atezolizumab (anti-PD-L1) treatment. This sequence was found in a man between 65 and 80 years old with urothelial cancer. The CDR3 DNA follows: TGTGCCAGCAGCATTGTCCGGGTGCCGGAGCTGTTTTTT. This translates into CASSIVRVPELFF.